The 23 T cell receptor beta chains below were found in one sample sequenced in a study of shared clonotypes between healthy human individuals (dated by TCRdb to about 2020). The library relied on the immunoSEQ multiplex PCR assay. The clones in this table, taken by TCRdb from immuneACCESS, are in-frame only. Not every clone is retained; where verified, under half of the shortfall comes from an unresolved V gene, and the cause of the rest is unknown. The sample table records just over 2,000,000 clones; around 96% of these occur just once. The ten largest clones capture approximately 1.2% of the sample. CD8 naive samples consisted of CD45RO-negative cells that were positively selected for CCR7, yielding a CD45RA+CCR7+ population without TemRA cells. Sequences were obtained from naive CD8+ T cells sorted from blood. What the cell subset or site label conveys for this sample: CD45RA+CCR7+. Receptors were obtained from a man younger than 35 in good health.

The chain has TRBV27 and TRBJ2-7; 14 bases map to TRBD2. The CDR3 totals 16 residues. V trimming: 6 bases; J trimming: 5 bases; junction bases outside the gene matches: 9. In germline, CDR1 is MNHEY, CDR2 SMNVEV (reference sequence). CDR3 residues: CASSLSPGLAGDEQYF. The CDR3 nucleotides read TGTGCCAGCAGCCTCAGCCCGGGACTAGCGGGAGACGAGCAGTACTTC.

The genes are TRBV7-9 and TRBJ2-3; 11 bases map to TRBD2. CDR1 SEHNR and CDR2 FQNEAQ come from the germline V gene (reference sequence). V lost 1 base, J lost 2 bases, and 2 bases stayed unmatched. The length of the CDR3 is 16 residues. The CDR3, as DNA: TGTGCCAGCAGCTTAGGACTAGCGGGGTTCACAGATACGCAGTATTTT. Amino acids: CASSLGLAGFTDTQYF.

CDR3 loop: CASSYSAGTGDTQYF. The CDR3 nucleotides read TGTGCCAGCAGTTACTCCGCCGGGACAGGGGACACGCAGTATTTT. V gene TRBV6-5 combines with J gene TRBJ2-3; 10 bases map to TRBD1. V lost 0 bases, J lost 9 bases, and 6 bases stayed unmatched. The CDR3 runs 15 residues. Germline V gene data show CDR1 as MNHEY and CDR2 as SVGAGI.

The rearrangement joins TRBV18 to TRBJ2-7; maybe TRBD1 (5 bases). V lost 1 base and J 3 bases, leaving 7 bases between the germline ends. There are 13 residues in the CDR3. Looked up from germline, CDR1 is KGHSH and CDR2 is LQKENI. CDR3 DNA: TGTGCCAGCTCACCACTGACAGACTACGAGCAGTACTTC. Its translation is CASSPLTDYEQYF.

The chain recombines TRBV5-1 with TRBJ1-1, with a possible D match to TRBD1 (6 bases). With 7 bases removed from V and 4 bases from J, the gap between germline ends came to 14 bases. Germline V gene sequence: CDR1 SGHRS, CDR2 YFSETQ. CDR3 size: 13 residues. Here the CDR3 reads CASYDRIGTEAFF. CDR3 sequence (DNA): TGCGCCAGCTACGACAGGATCGGCACTGAAGCTTTCTTT.

To note about this clone: At one of its ends the junction is not consistent with the germline gene, which may arise from a read error. CDR3 region: CASSSPGGSGF. The CDR3 bases are TGTGCCAGCAGTTCCCCCGGGGGATCGGGCTTC. The chain links TRBV27 to TRBJ1-2, with a tentative D call TRBD1 (5 bases). The germline gives CDR1 MNHEY, CDR2 SMNVEV (reference sequence). The CDR3 has 11 amino acids.

This clone has only one observation. The rearrangement uses TRBV18 and TRBJ2-7; D is possibly TRBD1 or TRBD2 (5 bases each). V gave up 2 bases and J gave up 6 bases, with 8 bases separating them. CDR1 is KGHSH and CDR2 is LQKENI in the germline V gene. This CDR3 has 12 residues. The CDR3 DNA follows: TGTGCCAGCTCACCAGGGGGAAGCGAGCAGTACTTC. Amino acid sequence: CASSPGGSEQYF.

This chain connects TRBV11-2 to TRBJ2-3; 12 positions match TRBD2. The ends lost 4 bases at V and 1 base at J; junction bases unmatched: 3. The germline CDR1 and CDR2 sequences are SGHAT and FQNNGV. This CDR3 has 16 residues. The CDR3 is CASSSGTSGRTDTQYF. DNA of the CDR3: TGTGCCAGCAGCTCCGGGACTAGCGGGCGCACAGATACGCAGTATTTT.

Comments on this clone: Additional DNA sequences in this sample encode the identical CDR3. The chain joins TRBV7-9 to TRBJ2-7, with TRBD1 as a possible D gene (6 bases). Germline CDR1 and CDR2: SEHNR and FQNEAQ (reference sequence). The CDR3 has 14 amino acids. Trimming pared 5 bases from V and 0 bases from J, leaving 11 bases between. CDR3: CASSLTGPSYEQYF. DNA for the CDR3: TGTGCCAGCAGCCTTACAGGGCCCTCCTACGAGCAGTACTTC.

The chain is built from TRBV27 and TRBJ2-3; D not certain. The germline CDR1 and CDR2 sequences are MNHEY and SMNVEV (reference sequence). Trimming cost V 4 bases and J 2 bases, with 16 bases left between them. There are 16 residues in the CDR3. CDR3 coding DNA: TGTGCCAGCAGTTCCCCCCAAAATACCCCCACAGATACGCAGTATTTT. Translated: CASSSPQNTPTDTQYF.

The genes are TRBV19 and TRBJ2-1; the match to TRBD2 covers 11 bases. Trimming took 7 bases from V and 4 from J; bases not matched to a gene: 3. CDR1 and CDR2 (germline): LNHDA, SQIVND (reference sequence). The CDR3 length is 14 residues. The CDR3 region has the DNA TGTGCCAGTATTGCTAGCGGGAGGTACAATGAGCAGTTCTTC. Its protein product is CASIASGRYNEQFF. Using reference TRBV19 and TRBJ2-1 for the parts outside the CDR3, the full variable domain is DGGITQSPKYLFRKEGQNVTLSCEQNLNHDAMYWYRQDPGQGLRLIYYSQIVNDFQKGDIAEGYSVSREKKESFPLTVTSAQKNPTAFYLCASIASGRYNEQFFGPGTRLTVL.

The chain combines TRBV6-5 with TRBJ2-7; D is unresolved. This CDR3 contains 15 residues. Germline V CDR1 and CDR2: MNHEY, SVGAGI. The V end was cut by 2 bases, the J end by 3 bases, with 14 bases between. CDR3 in amino acids: CASSYGKGLGYEQYF. Here the CDR3 DNA reads TGTGCCAGCAGTTACGGGAAGGGATTGGGCTACGAGCAGTACTTC.

A remark on this clone: At one end the junction does not follow the germline gene, possibly because of a read error. This chain joins TRBV4-1 and TRBJ2-1, with 7 bases identical to TRBD2. Per germline, CDR1 MGHRA and CDR2 YSYEKL. This CDR3 contains 13 residues. The CDR3 nucleotides are TGCGCCAGCAGCCAAGTTGGGGTAGCGGGTATAATCTTC. It yields the protein CASSQVGVAGIIF.

This clone was recorded once. This chain links TRBV7-2 with TRBJ2-1, with TRBD2 identical over 13 bases. The CDR3 is made up of 15 amino acids. Germline CDR1 and CDR2: SGHTA and FQGNSA. With 3 bases clipped from V and 5 bases from J, the junction kept 1 base outside the gene matches. In DNA form, the CDR3 reads TGTGCCAGCAGCTTTGGACTAGCGGGAGACAATGAGCAGTTCTTC. This gives the protein CASSFGLAGDNEQFF.

With regard to this clone: One junction end does not reproduce the germline sequence, and a read error may be involved. V gene TRBV4-1 combines with J gene TRBJ2-3; D unresolved. Germline values: CDR1 MGHRA, CDR2 YSYEKL. This CDR3 is 14 amino acids long. In DNA form, the CDR3 reads TGCGCCAGCAGACAAGATACGCGCACAGATACGCAGTATTTT. Its translation: CASRQDTRTDTQYF.

The chain's CDR3 is CASSGVTKYNTGELFF. CDR3 sequence (DNA): TGTGCCAGCAGTGGAGTTACGAAGTATAACACCGGGGAGCTGTTTTTT. The chain employs TRBV25-1 and TRBJ2-2, with D unresolved. The CDR3 is 16 amino acids. Germline values: CDR1 MGHDK, CDR2 SYGVNS. Trimming removed 4 bases from V and 2 bases from J, with 14 bases in between.

This clone was detected once. The J gene is TRBJ2-1, the V gene TRBV4-3, with no clear D. This CDR3 contains 15 residues. Germline V gives CDR1 LGHNA, CDR2 YSLEER. The V gene lost 0 bases and the J gene lost 6 bases, with 12 bases spanning the gap. DNA of the CDR3: TGCGCCAGCAGCCAAGATTGGCGTATCCGCAATGAGCAGTTCTTC. Translation gives CASSQDWRIRNEQFF.

The chain recombines TRBV29-1 with TRBJ2-1; 9 bases agree with TRBD1. With V trimmed by 8 bases and J by 10 bases, 9 bases remained unmatched. Germline V lookup: CDR1 SQVTM, CDR2 ANQGSEA. CDR3 size: 12 residues. The CDR3 loop reads CSPLTGGGEQFF. DNA of the CDR3: TGCAGCCCCTTGACAGGGGGTGGCGAGCAGTTCTTC.

The chain carries TRBV11-2 and TRBJ2-7, with D perhaps matching TRBD1 or TRBD2 (6 bases each). Germline V CDR1 and CDR2: SGHAT, FQNNGV. Between the trimmed V and J ends, which lost 1 base and 6 bases, there was a span of 13 bases. CDR3 length: 14 residues. Here the CDR3 reads CASSLVGGAAEQYF. DNA of the CDR3: TGTGCCAGCAGCTTAGTCGGGGGCGCGGCCGAGCAGTACTTC.

The rearrangement uses TRBV27 and TRBJ2-7; D is unresolved. The CDR3 spans 13 residues. V dropped 8 bases and J dropped 2 bases, with 13 bases sitting between them. Germline values: CDR1 MNHEY, CDR2 SMNVEV (reference sequence). The CDR3 loop is CASRSSWAYEQYF. The CDR3 nucleotides read TGTGCCAGCCGGTCTTCCTGGGCCTACGAGCAGTACTTC.

This chain uses TRBV27 with TRBJ2-1, with 11 bases matching TRBD1. Germline V CDR1 and CDR2: MNHEY, SMNVEV (reference sequence). V was pared by 2 bases and J by 8 bases, with 2 bases of the junction left unmatched. The CDR3 has 14 amino acids. In nucleotides, the CDR3 is TGTGCCAGCAGTTTACGGGGACAGGGGGATGAGCAGTTCTTC. This translates into CASSLRGQGDEQFF.

The rearrangement links TRBV11-2 to TRBJ2-7; D is ambiguous. V was cut by 1 base and J by 6 bases, with 13 bases left in between. CDR1 SGHAT and CDR2 FQNNGV come from the germline V gene. The CDR3 runs 14 residues. This CDR3 is CASSLVVPPIEQYF. The DNA for the CDR3 is TGTGCCAGCAGCTTAGTTGTGCCCCCGATCGAGCAGTACTTC.

This clone showed up just once. This sample also contains other DNA sequences that code for the same CDR3. The chain uses TRBV28 and TRBJ1-2; the D is unclear. Germline V gives CDR1 MDHEN, CDR2 SYDVKM. The CDR3 is made up of 12 amino acids. V shed 3 bases and J shed 4 bases, with 6 bases lying between them. CDR3 nucleotides: TGTGCCAGCAGTTTTGGTTCCTATGGCTACACCTTC. It encodes CASSFGSYGYTF.